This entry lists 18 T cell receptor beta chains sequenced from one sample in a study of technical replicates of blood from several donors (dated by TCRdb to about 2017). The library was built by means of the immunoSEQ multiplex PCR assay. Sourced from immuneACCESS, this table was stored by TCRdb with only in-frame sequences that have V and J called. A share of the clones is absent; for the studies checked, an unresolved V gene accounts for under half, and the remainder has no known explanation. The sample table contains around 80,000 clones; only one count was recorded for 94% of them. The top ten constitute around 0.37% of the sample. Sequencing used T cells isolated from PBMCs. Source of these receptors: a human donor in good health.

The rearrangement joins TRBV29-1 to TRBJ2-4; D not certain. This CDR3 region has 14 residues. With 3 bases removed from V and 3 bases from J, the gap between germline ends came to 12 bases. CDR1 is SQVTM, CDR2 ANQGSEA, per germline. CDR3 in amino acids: CSVDDKVNKNIQYF. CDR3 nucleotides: TGCAGCGTTGACGACAAGGTGAACAAAAACATTCAGTACTTC.

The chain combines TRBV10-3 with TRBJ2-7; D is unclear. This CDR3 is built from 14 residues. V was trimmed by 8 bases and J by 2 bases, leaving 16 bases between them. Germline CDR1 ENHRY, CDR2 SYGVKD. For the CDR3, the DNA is TGTGCCATCCTTCCCGAGACTTCCACCTACGAGCAGTACTTC. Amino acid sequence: CAILPETSTYEQYF.

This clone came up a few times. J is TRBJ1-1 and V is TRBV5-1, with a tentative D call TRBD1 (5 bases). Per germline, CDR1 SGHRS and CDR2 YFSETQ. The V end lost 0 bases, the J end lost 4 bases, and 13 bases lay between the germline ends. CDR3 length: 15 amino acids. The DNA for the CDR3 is TGCGCCAGCAGCTTGGTGGGGCGATCGGGCACTGAAGCTTTCTTT. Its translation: CASSLVGRSGTEAFF.

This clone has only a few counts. CDR3 nucleotide sequence: TGTGCCAGCAGCCGGACTAGCGGGAGAGGCGAGCAGTTCTTC. It encodes CASSRTSGRGEQFF. The chain employs TRBV11-1 and TRBJ2-1; 13 bases map to TRBD2. V lost 5 bases, J lost 10 bases, and 5 bases stayed unmatched. The V gene's germline CDR1 is SGHAT and CDR2 FQDESV (reference sequence). This CDR3 has 14 amino acids.

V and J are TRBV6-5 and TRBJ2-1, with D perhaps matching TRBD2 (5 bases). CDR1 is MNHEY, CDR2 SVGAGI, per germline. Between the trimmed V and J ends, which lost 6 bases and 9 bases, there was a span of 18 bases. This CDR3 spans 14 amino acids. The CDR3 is CASSRRPGKGEQFF. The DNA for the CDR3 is TGTGCCAGCAGCCGTAGGCCGGGAAAGGGTGAGCAGTTCTTC.

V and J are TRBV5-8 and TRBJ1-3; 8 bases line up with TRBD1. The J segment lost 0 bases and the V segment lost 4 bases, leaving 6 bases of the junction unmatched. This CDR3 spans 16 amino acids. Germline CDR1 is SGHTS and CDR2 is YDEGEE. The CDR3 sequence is CASSRTGPYSGNTIYF. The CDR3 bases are TGTGCCAGCAGCCGGACAGGGCCCTACTCTGGAAACACCATATATTTT.

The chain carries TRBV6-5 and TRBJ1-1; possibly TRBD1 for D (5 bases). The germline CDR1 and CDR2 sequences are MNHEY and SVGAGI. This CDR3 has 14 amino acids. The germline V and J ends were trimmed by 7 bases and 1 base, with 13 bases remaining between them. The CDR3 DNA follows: TGTGCCAGCAAGACACAGGTCGGGAACACTGAAGCTTTCTTT. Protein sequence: CASKTQVGNTEAFF.

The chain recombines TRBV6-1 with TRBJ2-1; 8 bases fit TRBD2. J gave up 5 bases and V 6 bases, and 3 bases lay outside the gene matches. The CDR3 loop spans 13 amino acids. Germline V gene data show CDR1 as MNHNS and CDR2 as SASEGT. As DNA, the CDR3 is TGTGCCAGCAGGTTAGCGGGGAACAATGAGCAGTTCTTC. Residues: CASRLAGNNEQFF.

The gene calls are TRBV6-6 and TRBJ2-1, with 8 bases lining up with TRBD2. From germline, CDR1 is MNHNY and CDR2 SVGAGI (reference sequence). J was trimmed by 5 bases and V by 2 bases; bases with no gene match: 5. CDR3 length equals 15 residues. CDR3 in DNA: TGTGCCAGCAGTTACCAGCGGGAGTCGGACAATGAGCAGTTCTTC. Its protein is CASSYQRESDNEQFF.

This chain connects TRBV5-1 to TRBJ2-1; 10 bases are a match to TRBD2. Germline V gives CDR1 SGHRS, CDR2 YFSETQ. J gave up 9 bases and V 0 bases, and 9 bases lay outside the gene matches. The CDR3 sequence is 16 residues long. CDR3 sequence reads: CASSLDQAGGLGEQFF. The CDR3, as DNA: TGCGCCAGCAGCTTGGATCAAGCGGGAGGGTTGGGTGAGCAGTTCTTC. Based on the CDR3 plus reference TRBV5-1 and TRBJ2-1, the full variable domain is KAGVTQTPRYLIKTRGQQVTLSCSPISGHRSVSWYQQTPGQGLQFLFEYFSETQRNKGNFPGRFSGRQFSNSRSEMNVSTLELGDSALYLCASSLDQAGGLGEQFFGPGTRLTVL.

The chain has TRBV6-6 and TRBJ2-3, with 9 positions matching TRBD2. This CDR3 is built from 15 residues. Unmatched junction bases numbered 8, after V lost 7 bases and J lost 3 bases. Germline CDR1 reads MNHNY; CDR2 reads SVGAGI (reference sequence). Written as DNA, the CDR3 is TGTGCCAGCAAAATGTGGCGGGAGGGAACAGATACGCAGTATTTT. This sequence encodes CASKMWREGTDTQYF.

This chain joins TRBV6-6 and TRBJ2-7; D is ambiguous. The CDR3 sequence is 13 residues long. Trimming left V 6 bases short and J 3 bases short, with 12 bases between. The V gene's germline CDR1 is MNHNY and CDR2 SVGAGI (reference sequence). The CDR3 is CASSRESVYEQYF. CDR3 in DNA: TGTGCCAGCAGCCGCGAGAGTGTCTACGAGCAGTACTTC.

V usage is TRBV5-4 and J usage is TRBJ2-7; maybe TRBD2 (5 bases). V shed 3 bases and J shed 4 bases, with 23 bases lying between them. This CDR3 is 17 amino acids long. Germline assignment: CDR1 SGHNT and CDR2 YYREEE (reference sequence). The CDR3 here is CASSSGIGRDRGYEQYF. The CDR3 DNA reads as TGTGCCAGCAGCTCTGGAATAGGTAGAGATAGAGGGTACGAGCAGTACTTC.

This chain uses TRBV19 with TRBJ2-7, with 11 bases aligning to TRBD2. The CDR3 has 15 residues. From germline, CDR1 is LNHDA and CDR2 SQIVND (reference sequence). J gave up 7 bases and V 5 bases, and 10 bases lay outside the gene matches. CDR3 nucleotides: TGTGCCAGTAGTGAAATAGCGGGAGGGCCCTGGGAGCAGTACTTC. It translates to CASSEIAGGPWEQYF. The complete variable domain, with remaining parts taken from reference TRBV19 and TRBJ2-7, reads DGGITQSPKYLFRKEGQNVTLSCEQNLNHDAMYWYRQDPGQGLRLIYYSQIVNDFQKGDIAEGYSVSREKKESFPLTVTSAQKNPTAFYLCASSEIAGGPWEQYFGPGTRLTVT.

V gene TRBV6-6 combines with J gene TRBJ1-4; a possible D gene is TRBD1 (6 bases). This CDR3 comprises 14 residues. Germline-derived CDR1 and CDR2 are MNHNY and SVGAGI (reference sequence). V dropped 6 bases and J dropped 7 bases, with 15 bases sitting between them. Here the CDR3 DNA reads TGTGCCAGCAGCTACAGGGCAAGGGGTGAAAAACTGTTTTTT. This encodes CASSYRARGEKLFF.

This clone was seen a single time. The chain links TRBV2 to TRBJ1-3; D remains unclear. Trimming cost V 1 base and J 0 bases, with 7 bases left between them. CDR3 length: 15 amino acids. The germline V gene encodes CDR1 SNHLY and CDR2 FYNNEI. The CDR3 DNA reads TGTGCCAGCAGTGAAGACGGACTCTCTGGAAACACCATATATTTT. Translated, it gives CASSEDGLSGNTIYF.

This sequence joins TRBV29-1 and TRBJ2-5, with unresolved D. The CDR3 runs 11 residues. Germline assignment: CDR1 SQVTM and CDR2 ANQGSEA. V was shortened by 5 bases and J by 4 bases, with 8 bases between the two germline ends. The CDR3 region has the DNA TGCAGCGTTCTCCTAGGAGAGACCCAGTACTTC. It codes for CSVLLGETQYF.

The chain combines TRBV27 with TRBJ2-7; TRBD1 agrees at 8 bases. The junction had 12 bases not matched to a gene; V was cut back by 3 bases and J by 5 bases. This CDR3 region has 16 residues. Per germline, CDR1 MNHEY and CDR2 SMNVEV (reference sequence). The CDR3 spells CASSFFQGAGGDEQYF. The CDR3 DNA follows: TGTGCCAGCAGTTTCTTTCAGGGGGCTGGTGGGGACGAGCAGTACTTC.